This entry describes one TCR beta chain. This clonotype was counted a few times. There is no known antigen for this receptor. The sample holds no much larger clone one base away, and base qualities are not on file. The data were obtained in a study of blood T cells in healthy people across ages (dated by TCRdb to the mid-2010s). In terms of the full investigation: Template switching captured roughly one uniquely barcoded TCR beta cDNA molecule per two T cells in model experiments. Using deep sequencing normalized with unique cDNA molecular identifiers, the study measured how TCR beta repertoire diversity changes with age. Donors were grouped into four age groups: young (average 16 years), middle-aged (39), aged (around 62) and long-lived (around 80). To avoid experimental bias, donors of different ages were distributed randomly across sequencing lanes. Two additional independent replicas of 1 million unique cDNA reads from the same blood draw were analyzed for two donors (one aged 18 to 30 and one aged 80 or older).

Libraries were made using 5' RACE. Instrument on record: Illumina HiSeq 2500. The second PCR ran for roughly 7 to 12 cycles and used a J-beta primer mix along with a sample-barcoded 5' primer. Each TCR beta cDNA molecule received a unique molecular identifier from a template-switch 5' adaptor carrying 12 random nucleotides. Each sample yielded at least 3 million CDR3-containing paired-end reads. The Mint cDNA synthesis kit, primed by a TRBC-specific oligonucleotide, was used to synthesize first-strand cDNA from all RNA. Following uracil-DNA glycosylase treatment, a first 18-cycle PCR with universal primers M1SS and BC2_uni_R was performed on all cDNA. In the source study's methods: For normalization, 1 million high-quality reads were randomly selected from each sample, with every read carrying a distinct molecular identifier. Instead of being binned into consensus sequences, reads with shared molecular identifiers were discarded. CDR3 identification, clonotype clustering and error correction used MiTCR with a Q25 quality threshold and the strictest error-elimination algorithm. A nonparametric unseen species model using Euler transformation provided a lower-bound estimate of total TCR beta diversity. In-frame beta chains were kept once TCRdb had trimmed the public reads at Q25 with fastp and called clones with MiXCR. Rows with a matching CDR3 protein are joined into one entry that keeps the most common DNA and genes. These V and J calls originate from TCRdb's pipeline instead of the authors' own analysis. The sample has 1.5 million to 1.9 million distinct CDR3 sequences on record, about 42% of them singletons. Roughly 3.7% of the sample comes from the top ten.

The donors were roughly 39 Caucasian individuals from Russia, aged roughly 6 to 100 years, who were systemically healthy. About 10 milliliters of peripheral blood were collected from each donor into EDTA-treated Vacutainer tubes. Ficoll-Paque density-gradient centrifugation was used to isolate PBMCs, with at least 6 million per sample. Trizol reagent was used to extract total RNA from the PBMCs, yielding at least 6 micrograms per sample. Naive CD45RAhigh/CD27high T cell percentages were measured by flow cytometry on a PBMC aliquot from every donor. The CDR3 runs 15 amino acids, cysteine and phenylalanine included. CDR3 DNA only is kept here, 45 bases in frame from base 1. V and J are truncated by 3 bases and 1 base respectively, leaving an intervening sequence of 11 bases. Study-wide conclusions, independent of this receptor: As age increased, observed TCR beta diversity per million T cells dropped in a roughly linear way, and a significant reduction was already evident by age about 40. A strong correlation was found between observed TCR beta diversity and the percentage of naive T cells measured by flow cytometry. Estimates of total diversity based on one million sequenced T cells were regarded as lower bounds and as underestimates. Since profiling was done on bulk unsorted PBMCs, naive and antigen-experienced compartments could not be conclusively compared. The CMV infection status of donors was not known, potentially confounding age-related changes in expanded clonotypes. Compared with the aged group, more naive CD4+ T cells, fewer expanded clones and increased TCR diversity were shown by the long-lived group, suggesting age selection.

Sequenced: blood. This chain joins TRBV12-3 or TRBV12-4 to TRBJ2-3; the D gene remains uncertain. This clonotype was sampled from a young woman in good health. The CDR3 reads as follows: CASSFVGTRTDTQYF. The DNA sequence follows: TGTGCCAGCAGTTTCGTGGGAACTCGCACAGATACGCAGTATTTT.